The T cell receptor (beta chain) described here comes from a study of CD8 T cells in ankylosing spondylitis. Findings of the study overall: Researchers reportedly found disease-linked clones significantly enriched in matched ankylosing spondylitis synovial fluid. Prior literature has documented some motif variants in synovial fluid and blood from reactive arthritis. Fewer than ten highly homologous variants made up a TCR beta motif that seemed to typify ankylosing spondylitis blood. Clones linked to disease, bearing a CD8+ phenotype, were relatively rare in peripheral blood.

This clonotype was found many times. Its antigen is unidentified. The CDR3 consists of 12 residues. V lost 7 bases, J lost 6 bases, and 13 bases lay in between. Germline V gene data show CDR1 as MNHEY and CDR2 as SVGAGI. Library preparation for TCR beta used quantitative 5'-RACE with molecular barcodes. TCRdb processed the 5' RACE reads anew with MiXCR; each CDR3 protein has one entry. The sample lists some 240,000 distinct CDR3 sequences, about 6.7% seen once, with 13% to 15% in the top ten. J is TRBJ2-7 and V is TRBV6-5, with D tentatively TRBD1 or TRBD2 (5 bases each). This sequence originates from a male donor with ankylosing spondylitis. Sample: blood, either unsorted or a sorted T cell fraction (not recorded which). CDR3 nucleotides: TGTGCCAGCACCCACGGGGCAGGCGAGCAGTACTTC. Its translation is CASTHGAGEQYF.